Below, 12 T cell receptor beta chains from the same sample are listed, as sequenced in a study of T cell repertoires in cytomegalovirus infection. From the reads, TCRdb called clonotypes with MiXCR, one entry per CDR3 protein. The sample consists of over 150,000 distinct CDR3 sequences, roughly 15% of them appearing once. The sequenced sample was CD8+ T cells from PBMCs. Receptors originate from a human donor in good health (CMV status not recorded). Some clones in this sample may be carry-over from other donors' samples.

The J gene is TRBJ2-2, the V gene TRBV7-6; a possible D gene is TRBD2 (6 bases). This CDR3 has 16 residues. CDR1 SGHVS and CDR2 FNYEAQ come from the germline V gene. Trimming left V 2 bases short and J 4 bases short, with 14 bases between. CDR3 coding DNA: TGTGCCAGCAGCTTATTGCGGGGTTCCCTCACCGGGGAGCTGTTTTTT. The encoded protein is CASSLLRGSLTGELFF.

This clonotype came up a few times. The chain is built from TRBV7-6 and TRBJ1-1; TRBD1 matches at 12 bases. V dropped 1 base and J dropped 0; count of bases not matched to a gene: 6. CDR1 is SGHVS, CDR2 FNYEAQ, per germline. The CDR3 spans 18 residues. This chain's CDR3 is CASSLDPGQGAMNTEAFF. The CDR3 region has the DNA TGTGCCAGCAGCTTAGACCCGGGACAGGGGGCAATGAACACTGAAGCTTTCTTT.

The chain carries TRBV2 and TRBJ2-3; tentatively, D is TRBD1 (5 bases). The germline V gene has CDR1 SNHLY and CDR2 FYNNEI. This CDR3 region has 13 residues. V lost 11 bases and J lost 0, with 12 bases in between. CDR3 loop: CAGRQLSTDTQYF. The CDR3 region has the DNA TGTGCCGGAAGACAGCTTAGCACAGATACGCAGTATTTT.

V usage is TRBV6-2 or TRBV6-3 and J usage is TRBJ1-2; D is possibly TRBD1 (5 bases). V lost 7 bases and J lost 3, with 12 bases in between. CDR1 is MNHEY and CDR2 is SVGEGT in the germline V gene. The CDR3 spans 13 residues. DNA for the CDR3: TGTGCCAGCAATGATTTGGGGCACTATGGCTACACCTTC. Translation: CASNDLGHYGYTF.

V and J are TRBV6-2 or TRBV6-3 and TRBJ1-2; the D gene is possibly TRBD1 (5 bases). Germline assignment: CDR1 MNHEY and CDR2 SVGEGT. V was trimmed by 5 bases and J by 5 bases, leaving 18 bases between them. CDR3 length: 15 amino acids. CDR3 sequence (DNA): TGTGCCAGCAGTCCGGGGACCCTCGGTCGGTATGGCTACACCTTC. The encoded protein is CASSPGTLGRYGYTF.

The chain employs TRBV12-3 or TRBV12-4 and TRBJ1-5, with D possibly TRBD1 on 6 matching bases. This CDR3 has 16 amino acids. V lost 5 bases and J lost 7, with 21 bases in between. This CDR3 reads CASSPSGRGNYQPQHF. The CDR3 bases are TGTGCCAGCAGTCCCTCGGGCAGGGGAAATTACCAGCCCCAGCATTTT.

V gene TRBV7-9 combines with J gene TRBJ1-1, with TRBD1 matching 10 bases. Germline-derived CDR1 and CDR2 are SEHNR and FQNEAQ (reference sequence). J lost 1 base, V lost 5 bases, and 1 base had no gene match. The CDR3 has 14 amino acids. The CDR3 coding sequence is TGTGCCAGCAGCGGGACAGGGGCGAACACTGAAGCTTTCTTT. This codes for CASSGTGANTEAFF.

The rearrangement joins TRBV20-1 to TRBJ2-7; a possible D gene is TRBD2 (6 bases). V was trimmed by 2 bases and J by 0 bases, leaving 11 bases between them. This CDR3 has 14 amino acids. CDR1 and CDR2 from the germline V gene are DFQATT and SNEGSKA (reference sequence). The CDR3 DNA is TGCAGTGCTAGATGGCCGGGACTCTCCTACGAGCAGTACTTC. Residues: CSARWPGLSYEQYF.

The rearrangement links TRBV7-2 to TRBJ1-1; TRBD1 is a possible D gene (5 bases). This CDR3 is built from 14 residues. Per the germline V gene, CDR1 is SGHTA and CDR2 is FQGNSA. Trimming took off 2 bases at V and 4 bases at J, with 11 bases between the two ends. CDR3 amino acids: CASSLIQGGTEAFF. The CDR3 nucleotides are TGTGCCAGCAGCTTAATTCAGGGTGGCACTGAAGCTTTCTTT.

There are a few counts of this clonotype. This sequence joins TRBV5-6 and TRBJ1-1; D remains ambiguous. There are 18 residues in the CDR3. V was cut by 0 bases and J by 1 base, with 19 bases left in between. The germline V gene has CDR1 SGHDT and CDR2 YYEEEE. DNA of the CDR3: TGTGCCAGCAGCTTGGCCGAACTCTACGAAATTGGGAACACTGAAGCTTTCTTT. Translation: CASSLAELYEIGNTEAFF.

The chain joins TRBV7-3 to TRBJ2-2; 11 nucleotides line up with TRBD2. This CDR3 has 16 amino acids. Trimming cost V 6 bases and J 5 bases; bases outside gene matches: 8. Germline V gives CDR1 SGHTA, CDR2 FQGTGA. CDR3 DNA: TGTGCCAGCAGTCCCACTAGCGGGGGACGAACCGGGGAGCTGTTTTTT. Translating it yields CASSPTSGGRTGELFF.

This clonotype was counted only a few times. The rearrangement uses TRBV7-8 and TRBJ2-5; weak D call: TRBD2 (6 bases). V was cut by 3 bases and J by 2 bases, with 19 bases left in between. There are 17 residues in the CDR3. Germline CDR1 and CDR2: SGHVS and FQNEAQ. CDR3 region: CASSFKTTGLAQETQYF. The DNA of the CDR3 is TGTGCCAGCAGCTTCAAGACGACGGGACTTGCACAAGAGACCCAGTACTTC.